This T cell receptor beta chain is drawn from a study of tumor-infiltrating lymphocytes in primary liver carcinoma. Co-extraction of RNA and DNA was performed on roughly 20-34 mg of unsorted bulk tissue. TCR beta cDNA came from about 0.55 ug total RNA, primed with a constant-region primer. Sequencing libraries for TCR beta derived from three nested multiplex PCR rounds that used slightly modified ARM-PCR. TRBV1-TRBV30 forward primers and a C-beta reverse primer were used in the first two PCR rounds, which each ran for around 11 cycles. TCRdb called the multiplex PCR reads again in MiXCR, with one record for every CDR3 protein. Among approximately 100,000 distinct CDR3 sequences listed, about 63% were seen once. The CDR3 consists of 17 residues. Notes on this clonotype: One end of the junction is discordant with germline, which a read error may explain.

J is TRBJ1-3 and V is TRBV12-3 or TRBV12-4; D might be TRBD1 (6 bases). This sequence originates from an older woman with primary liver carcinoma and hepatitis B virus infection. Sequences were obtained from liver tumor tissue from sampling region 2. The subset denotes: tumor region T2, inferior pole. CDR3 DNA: TGTGCCAGTAGTTTCCTGACCAACAGGGTTTCTGGAAACACCATATATTTT. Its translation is CASSFLTNRVSGNTIYF.